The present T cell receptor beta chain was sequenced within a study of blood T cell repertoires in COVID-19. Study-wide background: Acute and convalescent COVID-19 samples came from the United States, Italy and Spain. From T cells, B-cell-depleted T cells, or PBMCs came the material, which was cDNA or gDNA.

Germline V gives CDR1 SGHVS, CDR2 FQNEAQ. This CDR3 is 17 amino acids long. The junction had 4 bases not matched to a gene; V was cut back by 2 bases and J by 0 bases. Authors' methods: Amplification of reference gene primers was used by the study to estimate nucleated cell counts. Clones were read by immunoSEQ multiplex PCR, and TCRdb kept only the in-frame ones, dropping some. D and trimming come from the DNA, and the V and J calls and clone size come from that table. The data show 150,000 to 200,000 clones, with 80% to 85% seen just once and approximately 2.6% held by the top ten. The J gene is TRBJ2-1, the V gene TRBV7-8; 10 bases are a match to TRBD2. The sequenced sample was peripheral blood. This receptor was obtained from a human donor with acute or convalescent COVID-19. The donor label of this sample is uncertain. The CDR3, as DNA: TGTGCCAGCAGCTTAAGGGCTAGCGGGGGCTCCTACAATGAGCAGTTCTTC. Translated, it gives CASSLRASGGSYNEQFF.